These 28 T cell receptor beta chains originate from one sample sequenced in a study of cytomegalovirus exposure and HLA in healthy donors. The PCR had 60 Vbeta and 13 Jbeta primers. Using immunoSEQ multiplex PCR, the repertoire was profiled, and TCRdb retains in-frame clones only, with some absent. The data show around 180,000 clones, about 78% seen once. Material for sequencing was PBMCs. The receptors shown here come from a man between 60 and 70 years old in good health and CMV-seronegative.

This clone has more than one count but fewer than ten. This chain connects TRBV5-1 to TRBJ1-6, with a tentative D call TRBD1 (5 bases). The CDR3 extends over 15 amino acids. With 2 bases removed from V and 6 bases from J, the gap between germline ends came to 12 bases. Germline CDR1 and CDR2: SGHRS and YFSETQ. This chain's CDR3 is CASSLPTGLNSPLHF. In nucleotides, the CDR3 is TGCGCCAGCAGCTTACCGACGGGACTTAATTCACCCCTCCACTTT.

The rearrangement uses TRBV11-3 and TRBJ2-3, with 7 nucleotides matching TRBD1. With 5 bases clipped from V and 4 bases from J, the junction kept 6 bases outside the gene matches. CDR1 is SGHNT, CDR2 YENEEA, per germline. The CDR3 contains 14 residues. CDR3 coding DNA: TGTGCCAGCAGCCCCCACAGGGGAGCAGATACGCAGTATTTT. It codes for CASSPHRGADTQYF.

The V call is TRBV19, the J call TRBJ1-2, with a tentative D call TRBD1 (6 bases). The CDR3 is made up of 15 amino acids. V was trimmed by 3 bases and J by 5 bases, leaving 16 bases between them. In germline, CDR1 is LNHDA, CDR2 SQIVND (reference sequence). The CDR3, as DNA: TGTGCCAGTAGTATGAGTACAGGGTCAGGGTATGGCTACACCTTC. Residues: CASSMSTGSGYGYTF.

The J gene is TRBJ2-1, the V gene TRBV7-8; 8 nucleotides agree with TRBD2. Looked up from germline, CDR1 is SGHVS and CDR2 is FQNEAQ. The CDR3 contains 18 residues. With V trimmed by 2 bases and J by 9 bases, 18 bases remained unmatched. CDR3 region: CASSLLLRSGRVGGEQFF. CDR3 nucleotides: TGTGCCAGCAGCTTATTACTTCGGAGCGGGAGAGTAGGAGGTGAGCAGTTCTTC.

The V and J genes are TRBV2 and TRBJ2-5, with TRBD1 matching 8 bases. This CDR3 contains 14 residues. Per the germline V gene, CDR1 is SNHLY and CDR2 is FYNNEI. V dropped 5 bases and J dropped 1; count of bases not matched to a gene: 3. In DNA, the CDR3 is TGTGCCAGCAGTCGAGACAGGGGCCAAGAGACCCAGTACTTC. Amino acid sequence: CASSRDRGQETQYF.

The CDR3 sequence is CASGSYYEQYF. Written as DNA, the CDR3 is TGTGCTAGTGGTTCCTATTACGAGCAGTACTTC. The chain has TRBV12-5 and TRBJ2-7; D gene unclear. Trimming stripped 4 bases from V and 4 bases from J, with 5 bases between. CDR1 LGHNT and CDR2 FRNRAP come from the germline V gene. The CDR3 covers 11 residues.

J is TRBJ2-3 and V is TRBV5-1, with D tentatively TRBD2 (6 bases). V was pared by 0 bases and J by 2 bases, with 10 bases between. CDR3 length: 15 amino acids. CDR1 SGHRS and CDR2 YFSETQ come from the germline V gene. The CDR3 is CASSLEWRDTDTQYF. The CDR3 DNA follows: TGCGCCAGCAGCTTGGAGTGGAGGGACACAGATACGCAGTATTTT.

The rearrangement links TRBV2 to TRBJ2-2; 12 nucleotides align to TRBD2. Germline V CDR1 and CDR2: SNHLY, FYNNEI. This CDR3 comprises 18 residues. The J segment lost 4 bases and the V segment lost 5 bases, leaving 11 bases of the junction unmatched. CDR3 sequence: CASSFRLAGALLTGELFF. The CDR3 region has the DNA TGTGCCAGCAGTTTCAGACTAGCGGGGGCCCTCCTCACCGGGGAGCTGTTTTTT.

V gene TRBV7-9 combines with J gene TRBJ1-2; 8 nucleotides match TRBD1. Germline V gene sequence: CDR1 SEHNR, CDR2 FQNEAQ (reference sequence). CDR3 size: 14 residues. The trim removed 8 bases at V and 7 bases at J, leaving 12 bases unmatched. The CDR3, as DNA: TGTGCCAGCGGAGTGGGGACAGGTCCTTCTGGCTACACCTTC. Translation gives CASGVGTGPSGYTF.

This chain links TRBV5-6 with TRBJ1-4; unclear D gene. The CDR3 runs 17 residues. The ends were cut back, 5 bases at V and 1 base at J, with 18 bases in the middle. CDR1 and CDR2 from the germline V gene are SGHDT and YYEEEE. CDR3 nucleotide sequence: TGTGCCAGCAGACGCCGTTTGGGAGGGCTAACTAATGAAAAACTGTTTTTT. Translating gives CASRRRLGGLTNEKLFF.

The chain is built from TRBV28 and TRBJ2-6; maybe TRBD1 (6 bases). Per the germline V gene, CDR1 is MDHEN and CDR2 is SYDVKM. The ends were cut back, 3 bases at V and 4 bases at J, with 10 bases in the middle. The CDR3 covers 15 residues. CDR3 region: CASSFSGVGANVLTF. The DNA for the CDR3 is TGTGCCAGCAGTTTCTCAGGGGTCGGGGCCAACGTCCTGACTTTC.

The V call is TRBV6-6, the J call TRBJ2-1, with 9 positions matching TRBD2. The V gene's germline CDR1 is MNHNY and CDR2 SVGAGI (reference sequence). With V trimmed by 7 bases and J by 0 bases, 1 base remained unmatched. The CDR3 loop spans 14 amino acids. In DNA, the CDR3 is TGTGCCAGCATAGCGGGGGCCTCCTACAATGAGCAGTTCTTC. This sequence encodes CASIAGASYNEQFF.

A word on this clone: An end of the junction does not agree with germline; a read error may underlie this. The chain is built from TRBV19 and TRBJ1-2; D may be TRBD1 (6 bases). This CDR3 comprises 14 residues. Germline loops: CDR1 LNHDA, CDR2 SQIVND (reference sequence). DNA of the CDR3: TGTGCCAGTAGTCTCGGACAGAACAACTATGGCTACCCCTTC. Its translation: CASSLGQNNYGYPF.

The table lists this clone with a few counts. The CDR3 protein is CASSYIGGSSYEQYF. Here the CDR3 DNA reads TGTGCCAGCAGTTACATCGGCGGGAGCTCCTACGAGCAGTACTTC. The rearrangement uses TRBV6-5 and TRBJ2-7; 7 bases align to TRBD2. Germline V gene lookup returns CDR1 MNHEY and CDR2 SVGAGI. CDR3 size: 15 residues. The J segment lost 0 bases and the V segment lost 2 bases, leaving 4 bases of the junction unmatched.

This chain uses TRBV2 with TRBJ2-3, with a tentative D call TRBD2 (5 bases). V was shortened by 5 bases and J by 1 base, with 7 bases between the two germline ends. Germline CDR1 is SNHLY and CDR2 is FYNNEI. The CDR3 covers 13 residues. CDR3 DNA: TGTGCCAGCAGTCTCGGGGGCACAGATACGCAGTATTTT. Translated, it gives CASSLGGTDTQYF. The full variable domain, completed using reference TRBV2 and TRBJ2-3, is EPEVTQTPSHQVTQMGQEVILRCVPISNHLYFYWYRQILGQKVEFLVSFYNNEISEKSEIFDDQFSVERPDGSNFTLKIRSTKLEDSAMYFCASSLGGTDTQYFGPGTRLTVL.

This chain uses TRBV7-2 with TRBJ2-2; D not resolved. CDR3 length equals 13 residues. V was pared by 2 bases and J by 4 bases, with 5 bases between. The germline V gene has CDR1 SGHTA and CDR2 FQGNSA. This CDR3 reads CASSLLGTGELFF. The CDR3 DNA follows: TGTGCCAGCAGCTTACTCGGCACCGGGGAGCTGTTTTTT.

This clone showed up just once. Other DNA sequences in the sample encode the same CDR3. The chain has TRBV5-4 and TRBJ2-7; TRBD1 might be the D (6 bases). Trimming removed 5 bases from V and 1 base from J, with 10 bases in between. The CDR3 is 13 amino acids. Germline values: CDR1 SGHNT, CDR2 YYREEE (reference sequence). The CDR3 here is CASSPGHSYEQYF. In DNA form, the CDR3 reads TGTGCCAGCAGTCCGGGACATTCCTACGAGCAGTACTTC.

The chain links TRBV10-3 to TRBJ1-2; 8 bases are a match to TRBD1. Per the germline V gene, CDR1 is ENHRY and CDR2 is SYGVKD. With V trimmed by 8 bases and J by 4 bases, 12 bases remained unmatched. The CDR3 length is 15 residues. As DNA, the CDR3 is TGTGCCATCGCAGGGGGCGTTCTCCGGGGCTATGGCTACACCTTC. Protein: CAIAGGVLRGYGYTF.

The chain joins TRBV7-9 to TRBJ2-1; 10 nucleotides agree with TRBD2. This CDR3 is 17 amino acids long. Trimming at V came to 5 bases and at J to 9 bases, leaving 16 bases not matched to a gene. CDR1 is SEHNR and CDR2 is FQNEAQ in the germline V gene (reference sequence). In DNA, the CDR3 is TGTGCCAGCAGCCCAAGGGTCGGCCTAGCGGGAGTGATTGAGCAGTTCTTC. Encoded protein: CASSPRVGLAGVIEQFF.

This clone has just a few counts. The chain joins TRBV5-1 to TRBJ1-1; D may be TRBD1 (6 bases). Per germline, CDR1 SGHRS and CDR2 YFSETQ. The CDR3 sequence is 14 residues long. V lost 4 bases to trimming and J lost 0 bases, with 10 bases between them. This chain's CDR3 is CASSAGDMNTEAFF. Written as DNA, the CDR3 is TGCGCCAGCAGCGCAGGGGACATGAACACTGAAGCTTTCTTT.

V gene TRBV5-6 combines with J gene TRBJ2-5; 7 positions agree with TRBD1. The end of the DNA aligns better with TRBJ2-7, so the J call may be wrong. Germline CDR1 and CDR2: SGHDT and YYEEEE. This CDR3 is 14 amino acids long. CDR3 in DNA: TGTGCCAGCAGCTCGGGACAGCTTGGCTACGAGCAGTACTTC. As protein: CASSSGQLGYEQYF.

The V call is TRBV7-2, the J call TRBJ1-5; tentatively, D is TRBD1 (5 bases). Germline loops: CDR1 SGHTA, CDR2 FQGNSA. V lost 7 bases and J 2 bases, leaving 15 bases between the germline ends. This CDR3 contains 15 residues. CDR3 in amino acids: CASNVQGGGNQPQHF. The CDR3 coding sequence is TGTGCCAGCAACGTGCAGGGAGGAGGCAATCAGCCCCAGCATTTT. Filled out from reference TRBV7-2 and TRBJ1-5, the complete variable domain reads GAGVSQSPSNKVTEKGKDVELRCDPISGHTALYWYRQSLGQGLEFLIYFQGNSAPDKSGLPSDRFSAERTGGSVSTLTIQRTQQEDSAVYLCASNVQGGGNQPQHFGDGTRLSIL.

This clone has only one observation. The genes are TRBV12-5 and TRBJ1-2, with D perhaps matching TRBD1 (6 bases). The CDR3 runs 15 residues. V was pared by 1 base and J by 4 bases, with 13 bases between. Germline assignment: CDR1 LGHNT and CDR2 FRNRAP. As DNA, the CDR3 is TGTGCTAGTGGTTTGGCCTCGACAGGCCCCTATGGCTACACCTTC. It yields the protein CASGLASTGPYGYTF.

This sequence joins TRBV5-1 and TRBJ2-5, with 7 bases aligning to TRBD1. The CDR3 length is 15 residues. The ends lost 4 bases at V and 1 base at J; junction bases unmatched: 7. The V gene's germline CDR1 is SGHRS and CDR2 YFSETQ. The CDR3 is CASSRQGHSQETQYF. As DNA, the CDR3 is TGCGCCAGCAGCAGACAGGGACACTCCCAAGAGACCCAGTACTTC.

Points on this clone: This sample includes further DNA sequences coding for the same CDR3. Here the CDR3 DNA reads TGTGCCAGCAGTGAAACAGGCGACTATGGCTACACCTTC. Translating gives CASSETGDYGYTF. The chain carries TRBV6-1 and TRBJ1-2, with a tentative D call TRBD1 (5 bases). CDR1 is MNHNS, CDR2 SASEGT, per germline. Trimming removed 2 bases from V and 3 bases from J, with 7 bases in between. The length of the CDR3 is 13 residues.

The chain is built from TRBV2 and TRBJ1-2; no clear D. This CDR3 is built from 12 residues. Trimming removed 4 bases at V and 2 bases at J, with 5 bases between. CDR1 SNHLY and CDR2 FYNNEI come from the germline V gene. CDR3 loop: CASSGQNYGYTF. The CDR3 coding sequence is TGTGCCAGCAGTGGGCAGAACTATGGCTACACCTTC.

The chain links TRBV25-1 to TRBJ2-1; 9 bases agree with TRBD2. Germline assignment: CDR1 MGHDK and CDR2 SYGVNS. This CDR3 is 15 amino acids long. V shed 5 bases and J 5 bases; nucleotides not matched to a gene: 7. CDR3 in amino acids: CASSKIAGVDNEQFF. The CDR3 nucleotides read TGTGCCAGCAGTAAAATAGCGGGAGTCGACAATGAGCAGTTCTTC.

The genes are TRBV30 and TRBJ1-2; 9 nucleotides line up with TRBD1. The CDR3 contains 14 residues. V shed 4 bases and J 4 bases; nucleotides not matched to a gene: 7. The V gene's germline CDR1 is GTSNPN and CDR2 SVGIG (reference sequence). The CDR3 DNA is TGTGCCTGGATTAGGGACAGGGATGGCTATGGCTACACCTTC. It translates to CAWIRDRDGYGYTF.